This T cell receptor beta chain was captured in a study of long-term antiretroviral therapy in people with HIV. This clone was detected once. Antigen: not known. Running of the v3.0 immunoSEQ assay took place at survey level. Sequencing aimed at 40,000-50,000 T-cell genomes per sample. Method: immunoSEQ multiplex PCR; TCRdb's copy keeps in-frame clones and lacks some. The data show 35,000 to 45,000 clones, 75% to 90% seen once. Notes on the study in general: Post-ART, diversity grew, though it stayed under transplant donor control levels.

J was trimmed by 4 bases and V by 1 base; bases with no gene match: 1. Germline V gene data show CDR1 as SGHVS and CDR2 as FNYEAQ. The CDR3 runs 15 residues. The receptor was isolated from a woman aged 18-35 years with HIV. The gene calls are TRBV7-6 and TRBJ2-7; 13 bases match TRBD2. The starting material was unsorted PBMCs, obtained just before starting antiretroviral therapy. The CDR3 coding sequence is TGTGCCAGCAGCTTAGGGACTAGCGGGAGTTACGAGCAGTACTTC. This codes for CASSLGTSGSYEQYF.